The clone carrying this T cell receptor beta chain was seen at least ten times. What it recognizes is unknown. Together with a sample-barcoded 5' primer, a J-beta primer mix was included in a second PCR lasting about 7 to 12 cycles. Every molecule of cDNA carried a tag from a template-switch adaptor with 12 random nucleotides. One entry per CDR3 protein, called by TCRdb with MiXCR from the 5' RACE reads. The sample includes roughly 1.5 million distinct CDR3 sequences, 42% of them seen just once. CDR3 length: 13 amino acids. V lost 3 bases and J lost 6; bases outside the gene matches: 2. Germline assignment: CDR1 SQVTM and CDR2 ANQGSEA. The data derive from a study of blood T cells in healthy people across ages. Whole-study results and caveats: Per-million-T-cell TCR beta diversity fell roughly linearly with age.

V gene TRBV29-1 combines with J gene TRBJ2-3; 11 nucleotides align to TRBD2. The sequencing input was blood. The receptor was derived from a woman under 30 in good health. The CDR3 sequence: CSVETSGADTQYF. The CDR3 nucleotides are TGCAGCGTTGAGACTAGCGGGGCCGATACGCAGTATTTT.